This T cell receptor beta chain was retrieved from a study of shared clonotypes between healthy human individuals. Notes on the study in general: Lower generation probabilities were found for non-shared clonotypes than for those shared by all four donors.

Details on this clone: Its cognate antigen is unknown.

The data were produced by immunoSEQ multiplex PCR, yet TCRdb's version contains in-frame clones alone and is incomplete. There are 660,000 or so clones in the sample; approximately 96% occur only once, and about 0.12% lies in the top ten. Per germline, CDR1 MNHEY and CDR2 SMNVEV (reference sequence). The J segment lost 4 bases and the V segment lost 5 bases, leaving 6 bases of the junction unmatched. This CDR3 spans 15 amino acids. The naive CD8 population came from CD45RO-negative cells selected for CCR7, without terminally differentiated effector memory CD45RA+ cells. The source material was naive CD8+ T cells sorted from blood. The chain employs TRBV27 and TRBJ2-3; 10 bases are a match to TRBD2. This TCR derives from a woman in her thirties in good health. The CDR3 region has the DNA TGTGCCAGCAGTCTCCTAGCGGGAGTCGCAGATACGCAGTATTTT. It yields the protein CASSLLAGVADTQYF.